A selection of T cell receptor beta chains follows, all from one sample in a study of T cells in Graves' hyperthyroidism and ophthalmopathy. TCRdb passed the multiplex PCR reads through MiXCR, listing each CDR3 protein once. There are about 360,000 distinct CDR3 sequences in the sample; about 18% occur only once, and about 3.5% lies in the top ten. Sequenced sample: blood. The source is a woman under 30 with Graves' hyperthyroidism. The CDR3 runs from the conserved cysteine through the conserved F or W. A D gene is named only where the DNA matches it firmly. Some rows mark clone size as missing; the rest say once, few, many or name a class of expanded clone.

j_gene: TRBJ2-5
d_gene: TRBD1
abundance: many
v_gene: TRBV20-1
CDR3nt: TGCAGTGCCCTGGCTCCCGGACAGGGGGAGCAAGAGACCCAGTACTTC
CDR3aa: CSALAPGQGEQETQYF

j_gene: TRBJ1-2
d_gene: NA
abundance: many
v_gene: TRBV18
CDR3nt: TGTGCCAGCTCACCAATTCTTAGGACGGACTATGGCTACACCTTC
CDR3aa: CASSPILRTDYGYTF

j_gene: TRBJ2-7
d_gene: NA
abundance: NA
v_gene: TRBV6-1
CDR3nt: TGTGCCAGCAGTGAAGAGCTGTTGGGCGAGCAGTACTTC
CDR3aa: CASSEELLGEQYF

j_gene: TRBJ1-2
d_gene: NA
abundance: NA
v_gene: TRBV12-3/TRBV12-4
CDR3nt: TGTGCCAGCAGTTTTACCCGTTATGGCTACACCTTC
CDR3aa: CASSFTRYGYTF

j_gene: TRBJ1-2
d_gene: NA
abundance: few
v_gene: TRBV2
CDR3nt: TGTGCCAGCATTAATGGCTACACCTTC
CDR3aa: CASINGYTF

j_gene: TRBJ1-2
d_gene: TRBD1
abundance: many
v_gene: TRBV12-3/TRBV12-4
CDR3nt: TGTGCCAGCAGTTTAACAGGGGGAAGGTTTAATGGCTACACCTTC
CDR3aa: CASSLTGGRFNGYTF

j_gene: TRBJ2-7
d_gene: NA
abundance: NA
v_gene: TRBV6-5
CDR3nt: TGTGCCAGCAGTTACGGCCTGCCTAGGTACGAGCAGTACTTC
CDR3aa: CASSYGLPRYEQYF

j_gene: TRBJ1-2
d_gene: TRBD1
abundance: many
v_gene: TRBV9
CDR3nt: TGTGCCAGCAGCGGCTGGGCGCAGGGGGGATATGGCTACACCTTC
CDR3aa: CASSGWAQGGYGYTF

j_gene: TRBJ1-2
d_gene: NA
abundance: many
v_gene: TRBV11-2
CDR3nt: TGTGCCACGACGGGGGTGGCTGGCTACACCTTC
CDR3aa: CATTGVAGYTF

j_gene: TRBJ1-2
d_gene: NA
abundance: many
v_gene: TRBV7-9
CDR3nt: TGTGCCAGCAGCTTAATCATCCATTACGGCTACACCTTC
CDR3aa: CASSLIIHYGYTF

j_gene: TRBJ2-2
d_gene: NA
abundance: NA
v_gene: TRBV29-1
CDR3nt: TGCAGCGTGAAAAGCACCAACCTTTGGGGCGGGGAGCTGTTTTTT
CDR3aa: CSVKSTNLWGGELFF

j_gene: TRBJ1-2
d_gene: TRBD1
abundance: NA
v_gene: TRBV6-5
CDR3nt: TGTGCCAGCAGTTACGGGGACAGTGGCTACACCTTC
CDR3aa: CASSYGDSGYTF

j_gene: TRBJ2-7
d_gene: NA
abundance: NA
v_gene: TRBV20-1
CDR3nt: TGCAGTGCTAGATTTAGGGGGGACAGAGCCTACGAGCAGTACTTC
CDR3aa: CSARFRGDRAYEQYF

j_gene: TRBJ1-1
d_gene: NA
abundance: many
v_gene: TRBV7-9
CDR3nt: TGTGCCAGCAGCCCCTTGGACCAAGCTTTCTTT
CDR3aa: CASSPLDQAFF

j_gene: TRBJ1-1
d_gene: NA
abundance: many
v_gene: TRBV18
CDR3nt: TGTGCCAGCTCACCTTTAACAGGGAGGTGGGGCAGTGAAGCTTTCTTT
CDR3aa: CASSPLTGRWGSEAFF

j_gene: TRBJ1-1
d_gene: NA
abundance: many
v_gene: TRBV11-2
CDR3nt: TGTGCCAGCAGCATTACGGAGGGGACTGAAGCTTTCTTT
CDR3aa: CASSITEGTEAFF

j_gene: TRBJ1-1
d_gene: NA
abundance: many
v_gene: TRBV6-1
CDR3nt: TGTGCCAGCATGAAAACCACTGAAGCTTTCTTT
CDR3aa: CASMKTTEAFF

j_gene: TRBJ2-5
d_gene: NA
abundance: NA
v_gene: TRBV6-5
CDR3nt: TGTGCCAGCAGTTACTCGGAGGGGGAGACCCAGTACTTC
CDR3aa: CASSYSEGETQYF

j_gene: TRBJ2-5
d_gene: TRBD2
abundance: many
v_gene: TRBV7-2
CDR3nt: TGTGCCAGCAGCGGAAAGCGGGGGAGTCTACGAGAAGAGACCCAGTACTTC
CDR3aa: CASSGKRGSLREETQYF

j_gene: TRBJ2-5
d_gene: TRBD1
abundance: few
v_gene: TRBV4-1
CDR3nt: TGCGCCAGCAGCCAAGTTCGGACAGGGGGCGGAGAGACCCAGTACTTC
CDR3aa: CASSQVRTGGGETQYF

j_gene: TRBJ1-3
d_gene: NA
abundance: many
v_gene: TRBV7-9
CDR3nt: TGTGCCAGCAGCCCCCAGCCCGCCGGAAACACCATATATTTT
CDR3aa: CASSPQPAGNTIYF

j_gene: TRBJ2-7
d_gene: NA
abundance: many
v_gene: TRBV4-1
CDR3nt: TGCGCCAGCAGCCAACCCCGGAACAGGAACCAACCCTACGAGCAGTACTTC
CDR3aa: CASSQPRNRNQPYEQYF

j_gene: TRBJ2-5
d_gene: NA
abundance: many
v_gene: TRBV2
CDR3nt: TGTGCCAGCAACCCTTCTGGGGATCTGAAGACCCAGTACTTC
CDR3aa: CASNPSGDLKTQYF

j_gene: TRBJ2-7
d_gene: TRBD1
abundance: once
v_gene: TRBV27
CDR3nt: TGTGCCAGCACCCTGAGTTGGGGACAGGAGAGAGAGCAGTACTTC
CDR3aa: CASTLSWGQEREQYF

j_gene: TRBJ2-4
d_gene: TRBD2
abundance: NA
v_gene: TRBV13
CDR3nt: TGTGCCAGCAGCGACCGGGGGGAAAACATTCAGTACTTC
CDR3aa: CASSDRGENIQYF

j_gene: TRBJ2-5
d_gene: TRBD2
abundance: NA
v_gene: TRBV12-3/TRBV12-4
CDR3nt: TGTGCCAGCAGTTTCGCTAGCGGGAGACAAGAGACCCAGTACTTC
CDR3aa: CASSFASGRQETQYF

j_gene: TRBJ1-1
d_gene: NA
abundance: many
v_gene: TRBV12-3/TRBV12-4
CDR3nt: TGTGCCAGCAGTTTAGGGGGATTTGGTGAAGCTTTCTTT
CDR3aa: CASSLGGFGEAFF

j_gene: TRBJ2-2
d_gene: NA
abundance: many
v_gene: TRBV18
CDR3nt: TGTGCCAGCTCACCTTCCACCCGTGGGGACACCGGGGAGCTGTTTTTT
CDR3aa: CASSPSTRGDTGELFF

j_gene: TRBJ2-7
d_gene: TRBD2
abundance: NA
v_gene: TRBV6-1
CDR3nt: TGTGCCAGCAGTCGGGGGGGGTTCTACGAGCAGTACTTC
CDR3aa: CASSRGGFYEQYF

j_gene: TRBJ1-5
d_gene: TRBD1
abundance: many
v_gene: TRBV6-5
CDR3nt: TGTGCCAGCAGTTACTCGGGACAGCTGAATCAGCCCCAGCATTTT
CDR3aa: CASSYSGQLNQPQHF

j_gene: TRBJ1-5
d_gene: NA
abundance: many
v_gene: TRBV12-3/TRBV12-4
CDR3nt: TGTGCCAGCAGTGCAATAGGGGTTCAGCCCCAGCATTTT
CDR3aa: CASSAIGVQPQHF

j_gene: TRBJ2-5
d_gene: TRBD2
abundance: many
v_gene: TRBV9
CDR3nt: TGTGCCAGCAGCGTAGGAATGGCGGGGGAAGAGACCCAGTACTTC
CDR3aa: CASSVGMAGEETQYF

j_gene: TRBJ1-2
d_gene: TRBD1
abundance: NA
v_gene: TRBV12-3/TRBV12-4
CDR3nt: TGTGCCAGCAGCGCGGACAGGGCCCGCACCTTC
CDR3aa: CASSADRARTF

j_gene: TRBJ2-2
d_gene: NA
abundance: many
v_gene: TRBV29-1
CDR3nt: TGCAGCGTGAGCCCAGGGAGTGTAGTTAACGGGGAGCTGTTTTTT
CDR3aa: CSVSPGSVVNGELFF

j_gene: TRBJ1-1
d_gene: NA
abundance: many
v_gene: TRBV29-1
CDR3nt: TGCAGCGGCCGGGGGGCGGAGAACACTGAAGCTTTCTTT
CDR3aa: CSGRGAENTEAFF

j_gene: TRBJ1-1
d_gene: NA
abundance: NA
v_gene: TRBV27
CDR3nt: TGTGCCAGCAGTTTTTCTACTCGAGGGAACACTGAAGCTTTCTTT
CDR3aa: CASSFSTRGNTEAFF

j_gene: TRBJ1-2
d_gene: NA
abundance: NA
v_gene: TRBV3-1
CDR3nt: TGTGCCAGCAGCCAAGGAGGTCCGGGACAAGTGAACTATGGCTACACCTTC
CDR3aa: CASSQGGPGQVNYGYTF

j_gene: TRBJ1-2
d_gene: TRBD1
abundance: many
v_gene: TRBV19
CDR3nt: TGTGCCAGTAGTATAGATCCGGTTGGGACAGGGGTCTATGGCTACACCTTC
CDR3aa: CASSIDPVGTGVYGYTF

j_gene: TRBJ1-1
d_gene: NA
abundance: many
v_gene: TRBV6-1
CDR3nt: TGTGCCAGCAGTGAGGGGTCCTCTAGGGGACCGGACACTGAAGCTTTCTTT
CDR3aa: CASSEGSSRGPDTEAFF

j_gene: TRBJ2-2
d_gene: TRBD2
abundance: NA
v_gene: TRBV12-3/TRBV12-4
CDR3nt: TGTGCCAGCAGTTCGCGCCCGGGACTAGCGGGGGTTGGGGAGCTGTTTTTT
CDR3aa: CASSSRPGLAGVGELFF

j_gene: TRBJ1-2
d_gene: NA
abundance: many
v_gene: TRBV10-3
CDR3nt: TGTGCCACCGAGGACAGTGGGTATTATGGCTACACCTTC
CDR3aa: CATEDSGYYGYTF